This T cell receptor beta chain derives from a study of blood T cell repertoires in COVID-19. The germline V gene encodes CDR1 SGHVS and CDR2 FQNEAQ. Trimming removed 6 bases at V and 5 bases at J, with 17 bases between. CDR3 length: 15 residues. Clones were sequenced by immunoSEQ multiplex PCR, and TCRdb holds only the in-frame ones, with some missing. The repertoire includes roughly 220,000 clones, roughly 90% of them detected once, and approximately 15% sits in the top ten. The chain is built from TRBV7-8 and TRBJ2-1; weak D call: TRBD1 (6 bases). The receptor's source is a man aged 30-40 years who had been exposed to COVID-19. The sequencing sample was made of PBMCs or T cells enriched from blood (not recorded which). The CDR3 spells CASSKTGPPHNEQFF. As DNA, the CDR3 is TGTGCCAGCAGTAAGACAGGCCCTCCGCACAATGAGCAGTTCTTC.